The rows below give T cell receptor beta chains drawn from one sample of a study of CD8 T cells in Susac syndrome. TCRdb independently ran MiXCR on the immunoSEQ multiplex PCR reads; one entry per CDR3 protein. The sample has 100,000 to 150,000 distinct CDR3 sequences, around 94% seen once. Sequenced: CD4+ T cells from PBMCs. All receptors derive from a human donor in good health. Both conserved end residues are part of each CDR3. Fields, in order: clone size, J gene, D gene, V gene, CDR3 DNA, CDR3 protein. A D gene is named only where the DNA matches it firmly. Clone sizes are given selectively: once, few, many, or a class where the clone is expanded.

abundance: .
j_gene: TRBJ2-7
d_gene: .
v_gene: TRBV20-1
CDR3nt: TGCAGTGCTCAGAAGGAGGCGCGGTACGAGCAGTACTTC
CDR3aa: CSAQKEARYEQYF

abundance: .
j_gene: TRBJ1-1
d_gene: .
v_gene: TRBV2
CDR3nt: TGTGCCAGCAGTGAACAGGGGCATGACACTGAAGCTTTCTTT
CDR3aa: CASSEQGHDTEAFF

abundance: .
j_gene: TRBJ2-3
d_gene: TRBD2
v_gene: TRBV15
CDR3nt: TGTGCCACCAGCACCATCGGAGTGGCAGGACTAGCGTTCGGCACAGATACGCAGTATTTT
CDR3aa: CATSTIGVAGLAFGTDTQYF

abundance: .
j_gene: TRBJ2-1
d_gene: .
v_gene: TRBV7-2
CDR3nt: TGTGCCAGCAGCTCTATGGGTCCAAATTTTGGCAATGAGCAGTTCTTC
CDR3aa: CASSSMGPNFGNEQFF

abundance: .
j_gene: TRBJ2-4
d_gene: TRBD1
v_gene: TRBV19
CDR3nt: TGTGCCAGTAGTATAGGGGACAGAAAGGGGGTTCAGTACTTC
CDR3aa: CASSIGDRKGVQYF

abundance: .
j_gene: TRBJ2-3
d_gene: .
v_gene: TRBV5-1
CDR3nt: TGCGCCAGCACCCCGGGGGGCGGGGGAGTGGATACGCAGTATTTT
CDR3aa: CASTPGGGGVDTQYF

abundance: .
j_gene: TRBJ2-7
d_gene: .
v_gene: TRBV6-5
CDR3nt: TGTGCCAGCAGTTCTGACTTATCCTACGAGCAGTACTTC
CDR3aa: CASSSDLSYEQYF

abundance: few
j_gene: TRBJ2-5
d_gene: .
v_gene: TRBV5-4
CDR3nt: TGTGCCAGCAGCACAACCGGGAAGGGGCAAGAGACCCAGTACTTC
CDR3aa: CASSTTGKGQETQYF

abundance: .
j_gene: TRBJ2-7
d_gene: .
v_gene: TRBV20-1
CDR3nt: TGCAGTGCTAGCGCCGCCAGCGGTCGGATCGAGCAGTACTTC
CDR3aa: CSASAASGRIEQYF

abundance: .
j_gene: TRBJ2-7
d_gene: TRBD1
v_gene: TRBV4-3
CDR3nt: TGCGCCAGCAGCCCCACCCCCCAGGGGGCCGACGAGCAGTACTTC
CDR3aa: CASSPTPQGADEQYF